This is a list of T cell receptor beta chains from one sample in a study of T cells in Graves' hyperthyroidism and ophthalmopathy. TCRdb reprocessed the multiplex PCR reads with MiXCR, giving one entry per CDR3 protein. The sample lists 500,000 or so distinct CDR3 sequences; about 15% were seen once. The sample comprised blood. These receptors were obtained from a woman in her 30s with Graves' ophthalmopathy. Each CDR3 is given with its conserved first and last residue. Each record gives: clone size, V gene, D gene, J gene, CDR3 DNA, CDR3 protein. D genes are given only for firm matches. A clone size is listed for some rows: how often the clone was seen (once, few, many), or a class if it is expanded.

many	TRBV6-1	NA	TRBJ1-5	TGTGCCAGCAACGAAAACAGAAATCAGCCCCAGCATTTT	CASNENRNQPQHF
NA	TRBV28	NA	TRBJ2-3	TGTGCCAGCAGTTTAATCGTAGATACGCAGTATTTT	CASSLIVDTQYF
many	TRBV7-2	TRBD2	TRBJ2-3	TGTGCCAGCAGCTTAGGACTAGCGGGTAATACGCAGTATTTT	CASSLGLAGNTQYF
NA	TRBV2	NA	TRBJ2-5	TGTGCCAGCAGCTTAGGAGGGCAAGAGACCCAGGACTTC	CASSLGGQETQDF
many	TRBV2	TRBD1	TRBJ1-1	TGTGCCAGCAGTGAAGACAGGGGGAACACTGAAGCTTTCTTT	CASSEDRGNTEAFF
many	TRBV27	TRBD2	TRBJ2-1	TGTGCCAGCAGTGGGGGGGGTTCCTACAATGAGCAGTTCTTC	CASSGGGSYNEQFF
NA	TRBV4-3	TRBD1	TRBJ2-1	TGCGCCAGCAGCCAACTGTCCGGAGTTGAACAGGGGTACAATGAGCAGTTCTTC	CASSQLSGVEQGYNEQFF
many	TRBV5-6	NA	TRBJ1-1	TGTGCCAGCAGCTTGATAAGGGGGGACACTGAAGCTTTCTTT	CASSLIRGDTEAFF
many	TRBV20-1	TRBD1	TRBJ2-3	TGCAGTGCTAGTGGGGACAGGGAATTGCATACGCAGTATTTT	CSASGDRELHTQYF
many	TRBV12-3/TRBV12-4	NA	TRBJ2-2	TGTGCCAGTTTTTGGCGGGATGGGACCGGGGAGCTGTTTTTT	CASFWRDGTGELFF
NA	TRBV5-8	TRBD2	TRBJ2-1	TGTGCCAGCAGCATTAGCGGGAGGGCCATAGATGAGCAGTTCTTC	CASSISGRAIDEQFF
many	TRBV6-1	NA	TRBJ2-2	TGTGCCAGCAGTGAAAACACCGGGGAGCTGTTTTTT	CASSENTGELFF
many	TRBV30	TRBD2	TRBJ2-3	TGTGCCTGGGGTAGCGGGAGACGGACAGATACGCAGTATTTT	CAWGSGRRTDTQYF
many	TRBV5-1	NA	TRBJ1-5	TGCGCCAGCAGCTTGGTGGCAGGGCCCAATCAGCCCCAGCATTTT	CASSLVAGPNQPQHF
NA	TRBV5-4	TRBD1	TRBJ1-4	TGTGCCAGCAGCTTAACGGGACAGGGGGAAAAACTGTTTTTT	CASSLTGQGEKLFF
NA	TRBV6-2/TRBV6-3	NA	TRBJ2-7	TGTGCCAGCAGCCGTAGACAATACGAGCAGTACTTC	CASSRRQYEQYF
many	TRBV5-1	TRBD2	TRBJ2-3	TGCGCCAGCTCGGGGGGTCACAACACAGATACGCAGTATTTT	CASSGGHNTDTQYF
many	TRBV6-2/TRBV6-3	NA	TRBJ1-5	TGTGCCAGCAGTTACCTCATGGGGGATAGCAATCAGCCCCAGCATTTT	CASSYLMGDSNQPQHF
many	TRBV20-1	NA	TRBJ1-1	TGCAGTGCTACTTTCCAGGTCAAAGCTTTCTTT	CSATFQVKAFF
NA	TRBV19	NA	TRBJ1-5	TGTGCCAGTAGTATTGGTACGGTCGCAAGCAATCAGCCCCAGCATTTT	CASSIGTVASNQPQHF
many	TRBV20-1	TRBD2	TRBJ2-3	TGCAGTGCTAGTATCCTAGCGGGAACAGATACGCAGTATTTT	CSASILAGTDTQYF
once	TRBV4-1	TRBD1	TRBJ2-7	TGCGCCAGCAGCACCCAGGGACAGGGGACCTACGAGCAGTACTTC	CASSTQGQGTYEQYF
many	TRBV18	NA	TRBJ1-5	TGTGCCAGCTCACCTTCTAGCAATCAGCCCCAGCATTTT	CASSPSSNQPQHF
few	TRBV4-2	TRBD2	TRBJ2-1	TGTGCCAGCAGCCCAAACCTAGCGGAAAACTACAATGAGCAGTTCTTC	CASSPNLAENYNEQFF
NA	TRBV7-9	NA	TRBJ1-1	TGTGCCAGCAGCTTAGTACGGCAAGAAGCTTTCTTT	CASSLVRQEAFF
few	TRBV9	TRBD1	TRBJ2-3	TGTGCCAGCAGCGACGAAGGGACAGGGGAAGATACGCAGTATTTT	CASSDEGTGEDTQYF
many	TRBV6-2/TRBV6-3	NA	TRBJ1-1	TGTGCCAGCAGTTATCAGGGGATGAACACTGAAGCTTTCTTT	CASSYQGMNTEAFF
many	TRBV13	NA	TRBJ1-5	TGTGCCAGCAGCTTGGGGGCCTCGCAGCCCCAGCATTTT	CASSLGASQPQHF
NA	TRBV11-2	TRBD2	TRBJ2-1	TGTGCCAGCAGTTGGACTAGCGGGAGGCTGAGCTCCTACAATGAGCAGTTCTTC	CASSWTSGRLSSYNEQFF
NA	TRBV7-2	NA	TRBJ2-2	TGTGCCAGCAGCCTACAACACGCCGCGAACACCGGGGAGCTGTTTTTT	CASSLQHAANTGELFF
many	TRBV2	NA	TRBJ2-1	TGTGCCAGCAGTGAAGCGCGAGGGTACAATGAGCAGTTCTTC	CASSEARGYNEQFF
few	TRBV4-3	NA	TRBJ1-1	TGCGCCAGCAGCCAAGATTGGGGGGGAAACACTGAAGCTTTCTTT	CASSQDWGGNTEAFF
few	TRBV7-3	NA	TRBJ2-2	TGTGCCAGCAGCTTAGATCCGGGGCAGAACACCGGGGAGCTGTTTTTT	CASSLDPGQNTGELFF